A single sample gave rise to the 21 T cell receptor beta chains below, sequenced in a study of T cells of healthy individuals. TCRdb re-derived calls from the 5' RACE reads in MiXCR, one entry per CDR3 protein. This table has 40,000 to 65,000 distinct CDR3 sequences, roughly 14% appearing once. The receptor source for this set is a human donor in good health.

V gene TRBV3-1 combines with J gene TRBJ2-1, with 8 bases matching TRBD1. Germline trimming cut 3 bases from V and 8 bases from J; bases unmatched to any gene: 9. This CDR3 spans 15 amino acids. Germline CDR1 and CDR2: LGHDT and YNNKEL (reference sequence). The CDR3 protein is CASSHHGQGRDEQFF. In DNA, the CDR3 is TGTGCCAGCAGCCATCACGGACAGGGAAGGGATGAGCAGTTCTTC.

This clonotype was picked up many times. The chain couples TRBV10-1 to TRBJ2-4; D might be TRBD1 (6 bases). Between the trimmed V and J ends, which lost 10 bases and 1 base, there was a span of 17 bases. The CDR3 spans 15 residues. CDR1 is WNHNN and CDR2 is SYGVQD in the germline V gene (reference sequence). CDR3 loop: CAIPRNQGAKNIQYF. CDR3 DNA sequence: TGCGCCATTCCACGGAATCAGGGGGCCAAAAACATTCAGTACTTC.

This sequence joins TRBV6-2 or TRBV6-3 and TRBJ2-2; D might be TRBD2 (5 bases). V was pared by 11 bases and J by 5 bases, with 12 bases between. Germline V CDR1 and CDR2: MNHEY, SVGEGT. The CDR3 runs 12 residues. The CDR3 DNA follows: TGTGCCTTTCGAGGGAAAACCGGGGAGCTGTTTTTT. It is translated as CAFRGKTGELFF.

This clonotype was detected ten times or more. This sequence joins TRBV6-1 and TRBJ1-5, with 10 nucleotides matching TRBD1. The germline CDR1 and CDR2 sequences are MNHNS and SASEGT. The V gene end was trimmed by 4 bases and the J gene end by 3 bases; junction bases not matched to a gene: 6. This CDR3 has 16 residues. DNA of the CDR3: TGTGCCAGCAGTGCCGGGACAGGGGTGGACAATCAGCCCCAGCATTTT. Translation: CASSAGTGVDNQPQHF.

The rearrangement uses TRBV7-2 and TRBJ2-5; 8 positions match TRBD1. J was trimmed by 5 bases and V by 4 bases; bases with no gene match: 3. CDR3 size: 13 residues. In germline, CDR1 is SGHTA, CDR2 FQGNSA. The CDR3 coding sequence is TGTGCCAGCAGCTACAACAGGGGGGAGACCCAGTACTTC. Protein sequence: CASSYNRGETQYF.

This clonotype was seen at least ten times. The genes are TRBV11-2 and TRBJ1-2, with D perhaps TRBD1 (5 bases). Germline CDR1 is SGHAT and CDR2 is FQNNGV. The ends were cut back, 2 bases at V and 6 bases at J, with 13 bases in the middle. The CDR3 consists of 14 residues. The CDR3 DNA reads TGTGCCAGCAGCTTAAGCGGGCAGGGAAATGGCTACACCTTC. Amino acid sequence: CASSLSGQGNGYTF.

This clonotype was seen repeatedly, ten times or more. V and J are TRBV29-1 and TRBJ2-2; D remains ambiguous. Germline CDR1 SQVTM, CDR2 ANQGSEA. V was pared by 7 bases and J by 0 bases, with 9 bases between. This CDR3 region has 13 residues. The CDR3 bases are TGCAGCGGGTGGTCCTCGAACACCGGGGAGCTGTTTTTT. Translation gives CSGWSSNTGELFF.

This clonotype was seen repeatedly, ten times or more. This chain links TRBV30 with TRBJ1-5; TRBD1 is a possible D gene (6 bases). The CDR3 has 13 amino acids. Germline V gene data show CDR1 as GTSNPN and CDR2 as SVGIG (reference sequence). Trimming removed 0 bases at V and 8 bases at J, with 11 bases between. The CDR3 nucleotides read TGTGCCTGGAGTGTACAGGGTGGGGAGCCCCAGCATTTT. Its translation is CAWSVQGGEPQHF.

The V call is TRBV3-1, the J call TRBJ1-1, with a tentative D call TRBD1 (6 bases). Germline lookup yields CDR1 LGHDT and CDR2 YNNKEL (reference sequence). Trimming stripped 4 bases from V and 3 bases from J, with 18 bases between. The CDR3 has 16 amino acids. CDR3 bases: TGTGCCAGCAGCCCTCGTATTCGGGGGGCAGACACTGAAGCTTTCTTT. Translating it yields CASSPRIRGADTEAFF.

This clonotype was picked up a small number of times. The chain recombines TRBV6-5 with TRBJ2-3; 7 nucleotides line up with TRBD2. CDR1 and CDR2 (germline): MNHEY, SVGAGI. After removal of 5 bases from V and 0 bases from J, the junction contained 8 bases not matched to a gene. The CDR3 contains 16 residues. CDR3 protein: CASSPTSSRSTDTQYF. Written as DNA, the CDR3 is TGTGCCAGCAGTCCGACTAGCTCCCGTAGCACAGATACGCAGTATTTT.

In this sample, this clonotype turned up a few times. J is TRBJ1-2 and V is TRBV7-2; a weak D match, TRBD1 (5 bases). The CDR3 loop spans 15 amino acids. The V gene lost 1 base and the J gene lost 2 bases, with 11 bases spanning the gap. Germline CDR1 reads SGHTA; CDR2 reads FQGNSA. The CDR3 DNA follows: TGTGCCAGCAGCTTAGTCAGGCAGGGAAACTATGGCTACACCTTC. This codes for CASSLVRQGNYGYTF.

The chain recombines TRBV20-1 with TRBJ2-5; perhaps TRBD2 as D (6 bases). Germline V gene sequence: CDR1 DFQATT, CDR2 SNEGSKA (reference sequence). This CDR3 comprises 14 residues. Trimming removed 0 bases from V and 4 bases from J, with 12 bases in between. The CDR3: CSAREGGRGETQYF. The CDR3 DNA is TGCAGTGCTAGAGAAGGAGGGCGGGGAGAGACCCAGTACTTC.

The chain couples TRBV20-1 to TRBJ1-5; 12 positions agree with TRBD1. Germline V gives CDR1 DFQATT, CDR2 SNEGSKA (reference sequence). V was clipped by 6 bases and J by 7 bases; unmatched bases: 10. There are 15 residues in the CDR3. The CDR3 protein is CSAISGTGGRQPQHF. The CDR3 DNA sequence: TGCAGTGCCATATCCGGGACAGGGGGCAGGCAGCCCCAGCATTTT.

The chain is built from TRBV2 and TRBJ2-5; D possibly matches TRBD1 or TRBD2 (6 bases each). This CDR3 has 14 amino acids. Between the trimmed V and J ends, which lost 8 bases and 1 base, there was a span of 14 bases. From germline, CDR1 is SNHLY and CDR2 FYNNEI. In DNA form, the CDR3 reads TGTGCCAGCCTGAGGGGGGCTGTCCAAGAGACCCAGTACTTC. Its protein is CASLRGAVQETQYF.

This clonotype showed up many times. This sequence joins TRBV29-1 and TRBJ2-7; 9 nucleotides agree with TRBD1. The CDR3 is made up of 13 amino acids. V lost 6 bases and J lost 0; bases outside the gene matches: 3. Germline lookup yields CDR1 SQVTM and CDR2 ANQGSEA. The CDR3 protein is CSVRDRDSYEQYF. CDR3 in DNA: TGCAGCGTCAGGGACAGGGACTCCTACGAGCAGTACTTC.

This clonotype occurred a few times. This sequence joins TRBV2 and TRBJ1-6; D is unclear. Germline V gene sequence: CDR1 SNHLY, CDR2 FYNNEI. The CDR3 spans 14 residues. Deletions cut 2 bases from V and 5 bases from J, with 7 bases between. The CDR3 here is CASSESGNNSPLHF. CDR3 in DNA: TGTGCCAGCAGTGAATCGGGAAATAATTCACCCCTCCACTTT.

This clonotype was detected only a few times. This sequence joins TRBV27 and TRBJ1-1; 9 positions agree with TRBD1. The ends lost 5 bases at V and 5 bases at J; junction bases unmatched: 9. The germline gives CDR1 MNHEY, CDR2 SMNVEV (reference sequence). The CDR3 contains 15 residues. The CDR3 protein is CASSPTGGKRTEAFF. CDR3 DNA sequence: TGTGCCAGCAGTCCGACAGGGGGAAAAAGGACTGAAGCTTTCTTT.

This clonotype has a count of ten or more. This rearrangement joins TRBV23-1 to TRBJ2-7; D is possibly TRBD1 (6 bases). TRBV23-1 is filed as an ORF, its function uncertain. The CDR3 is 15 residues long. Trimming left V 8 bases short and J 1 base short, with 18 bases between. The CDR3 loop reads CASPQGPHGSYEQYF. CDR3 nucleotide sequence: TGCGCCAGCCCTCAGGGGCCCCACGGGTCCTACGAGCAGTACTTC.

This clonotype showed up many times. In DNA form, the CDR3 reads TGTGCCAGCAGTGGCCCGGGACAGGGAGGTGGCTACACCTTC. Protein: CASSGPGQGGGYTF. The gene calls are TRBV25-1 and TRBJ1-2; 9 positions agree with TRBD1. The CDR3 contains 14 residues. Trimming at V came to 4 bases and at J to 7 bases, leaving 7 bases not matched to a gene. Germline V CDR1 and CDR2: MGHDK, SYGVNS.

This chain links TRBV5-1 with TRBJ1-3; 7 bases fit TRBD1. CDR1 is SGHRS, CDR2 YFSETQ, per germline. J was trimmed by 0 bases and V by 1 base; bases with no gene match: 10. This CDR3 spans 18 amino acids. CDR3 DNA sequence: TGCGCCAGCAGCTTGCGGCAGGGGGATCTAAGCTCTGGAAACACCATATATTTT. Translated: CASSLRQGDLSSGNTIYF.

The chain is built from TRBV20-1 and TRBJ1-2; D might be TRBD1 (5 bases). The CDR3 length is 13 residues. Germline CDR1 DFQATT, CDR2 SNEGSKA (reference sequence). Trimming shortened V by 0 bases and J by 6 bases, and 11 bases separated the two germline ends. The CDR3 DNA sequence: TGCAGTGCTAGAGATCTTGAAGGGGATGGCTACACCTTC. It yields the protein CSARDLEGDGYTF.